Following are 25 T cell receptor beta chains from one sample sequenced in a study of radiotherapy plus CTLA-4 blockade in lung cancer. Sequenced by immunoSEQ multiplex PCR; TCRdb stores in-frame clones only, minus some. This table holds about 51,000 clones, 75% to 80% found once. Sequencing was performed on peripheral blood, taken from a patient treated with radiotherapy plus ipilimumab. The receptors derive from a human donor with non-small cell lung cancer whose response to radiotherapy plus ipilimumab could not be evaluated.

This clone was observed a handful of times. The chain has TRBV18 and TRBJ1-2; TRBD1 matches at 8 bases. The CDR3 runs 16 residues. The J segment lost 4 bases and the V segment lost 3 bases, leaving 10 bases of the junction unmatched. Germline lookup yields CDR1 KGHSH and CDR2 LQKENI. CDR3 loop: CASSPGRQGLGYGYTF. In DNA, the CDR3 is TGTGCCAGCTCACCGGGGCGACAGGGGTTAGGCTATGGCTACACCTTC.

V and J are TRBV7-2 and TRBJ2-3; 10 bases agree with TRBD2. Germline CDR1 is SGHTA and CDR2 is FQGNSA. V shed 5 bases and J 2 bases; nucleotides not matched to a gene: 13. The CDR3 covers 18 residues. The CDR3, as DNA: TGTGCCAGCAGCCCAAGAAGACTAGCGGGCCTATACACAGATACGCAGTATTTT. Its translation: CASSPRRLAGLYTDTQYF. The full variable domain, in which reference TRBV7-2 and TRBJ2-3 provide the parts outside the CDR3, is GAGVSQSPSNKVTEKGKDVELRCDPISGHTALYWYRQSLGQGLEFLIYFQGNSAPDKSGLPSDRFSAERTGGSVSTLTIQRTQQEDSAVYLCASSPRRLAGLYTDTQYFGPGTRLTVL.

Here the CDR3 DNA reads TGCGCCAGCAGCTTGGATGGGGGGGGGATCTACGAGCAGTACTTC. Encoded protein: CASSLDGGGIYEQYF. The chain recombines TRBV5-1 with TRBJ2-7, with 7 bases that match TRBD2. CDR3 length: 15 residues. The trim removed 0 bases at V and 3 bases at J, leaving 6 bases unmatched. Germline V gene sequence: CDR1 SGHRS, CDR2 YFSETQ.

The chain couples TRBV28 to TRBJ2-7, with TRBD2 identical over 9 bases. Germline lookup yields CDR1 MDHEN and CDR2 SYDVKM. The CDR3 has 14 amino acids. The V and J ends lost 4 bases and 4 bases, in that order; junction bases with no gene match: 5. CDR3: CASSWGTSSYEQYF. In DNA, the CDR3 is TGTGCCAGCAGTTGGGGGACTAGCAGTTACGAGCAGTACTTC.

This chain connects TRBV30 to TRBJ2-1; 10 nucleotides align to TRBD2. The V gene end was trimmed by 3 bases and the J gene end by 5 bases; junction bases not matched to a gene: 4. The length of the CDR3 is 14 residues. Looked up from germline, CDR1 is GTSNPN and CDR2 is SVGIG (reference sequence). The CDR3 sequence is CAWRPSGSNNEQFF. CDR3 DNA sequence: TGTGCCTGGAGACCTAGCGGGAGTAACAATGAGCAGTTCTTC.

This clone was counted between two and nine times. The chain recombines TRBV7-3 with TRBJ2-7, with D maybe TRBD1 (6 bases). Trimming took 0 bases from V and 7 from J, leaving 10 bases between them. From germline, CDR1 is SGHTA and CDR2 FQGTGA. The CDR3 runs 13 residues. The CDR3 bases are TGTGCCAGCAGCTTAACGGGAACAGGGGAGCAGTACTTC. This gives the protein CASSLTGTGEQYF.

The chain has TRBV5-1 and TRBJ2-4, with 12 bases aligning to TRBD1. CDR3 size: 16 residues. Per the germline V gene, CDR1 is SGHRS and CDR2 is YFSETQ. V trimming: 4 bases; J trimming: 8 bases; junction bases outside the gene matches: 10. CDR3 nucleotides: TGCGCCAGCAGCCGTGGGACAGGGGGCGCCTCAGACATTCAGTACTTC. Translation gives CASSRGTGGASDIQYF. The full variable domain, its missing parts supplied by reference TRBV5-1 and TRBJ2-4, is KAGVTQTPRYLIKTRGQQVTLSCSPISGHRSVSWYQQTPGQGLQFLFEYFSETQRNKGNFPGRFSGRQFSNSRSEMNVSTLELGDSALYLCASSRGTGGASDIQYFGAGTRLSVL.

CDR3 in DNA: TGTGCCAGCGGACCTACTAGCGGACCCTACGAGCAGTACTTC. Encoded protein: CASGPTSGPYEQYF. The rearrangement links TRBV27 to TRBJ2-7; 8 nucleotides agree with TRBD2. The ends lost 8 bases at V and 2 bases at J; junction bases unmatched: 8. The CDR3 loop spans 14 amino acids. The germline gives CDR1 MNHEY, CDR2 SMNVEV (reference sequence).

The chain carries TRBV7-9 and TRBJ2-3, with D unclear. This CDR3 comprises 13 residues. V was trimmed by 2 bases and J by 1 base, leaving 4 bases between them. CDR1 is SEHNR, CDR2 FQNEAQ, per germline (reference sequence). CDR3 DNA sequence: TGTGCCAGCAGCTTATCGGGCACAGATACGCAGTATTTT. Amino acids: CASSLSGTDTQYF.

The chain links TRBV30 to TRBJ1-4, with TRBD1 matching 9 bases. Germline loops: CDR1 GTSNPN, CDR2 SVGIG (reference sequence). The CDR3 consists of 12 residues. Written as DNA, the CDR3 is TGTGCTTACAGGGGGCCGATTGAAAAACTGTTTTTT. Its translation: CAYRGPIEKLFF.

The gene calls are TRBV29-1 and TRBJ1-1, with 8 bases lining up with TRBD1. CDR1 and CDR2 from the germline V gene are SQVTM and ANQGSEA. The CDR3 covers 11 residues. Trimming removed 7 bases from V and 6 bases from J; junction bases left unmatched: 4. This chain's CDR3 is CSGTGIAEAFF. CDR3 nucleotides: TGCAGCGGGACAGGGATCGCTGAAGCTTTCTTT.

This chain joins TRBV7-3 and TRBJ2-7, with 7 bases that match TRBD1. The germline V gene encodes CDR1 SGHTA and CDR2 FQGTGA. The CDR3 spans 18 residues. V was pared by 1 base and J by 2 bases, with 14 bases of the junction left unmatched. The CDR3 spells CASSLMPRQGKSTYEQYF. The CDR3 nucleotides are TGTGCCAGCAGCTTAATGCCCCGACAGGGCAAAAGTACCTACGAGCAGTACTTC. Supplemented by reference TRBV7-3 and TRBJ2-7, the full variable domain reads GAGVSQTPSNKVTEKGKYVELRCDPISGHTALYWYRQSLGQGPEFLIYFQGTGAADDSGLPNDRFFAVRPEGSVSTLKIQRTERGDSAVYLCASSLMPRQGKSTYEQYFGPGTRLTVT.

The gene calls are TRBV7-2 and TRBJ1-1, with 8 bases matching TRBD1. In germline, CDR1 is SGHTA, CDR2 FQGNSA. The ends lost 5 bases at V and 3 bases at J; junction bases unmatched: 5. The CDR3 consists of 14 residues. The CDR3 DNA reads TGTGCCAGCAGCGTAACAGGGGGGGACACTGAAGCTTTCTTT. Residues: CASSVTGGDTEAFF. The variable domain in full, completed from reference TRBV7-2 and TRBJ1-1, reads GAGVSQSPSNKVTEKGKDVELRCDPISGHTALYWYRQSLGQGLEFLIYFQGNSAPDKSGLPSDRFSAERTGGSVSTLTIQRTQQEDSAVYLCASSVTGGDTEAFFGQGTRLTVV.

DNA for the CDR3: TGTGCCAGCTCCCGCGGGACAGTAGAGACCCAGTACTTC. The encoded protein is CASSRGTVETQYF. The rearrangement uses TRBV18 and TRBJ2-5; D is perhaps TRBD1 (7 bases). The CDR3 loop spans 13 amino acids. Trimming removed 6 bases from V and 4 bases from J, with 12 bases in between. The germline V gene encodes CDR1 KGHSH and CDR2 LQKENI.

The J gene is TRBJ2-5, the V gene TRBV18; unclear D gene. Germline values: CDR1 KGHSH, CDR2 LQKENI. CDR3 length: 12 amino acids. The V gene lost 6 bases and the J gene lost 0 bases, with 5 bases spanning the gap. CDR3 sequence (DNA): TGTGCCAGCTCCCAGTACCAAGAGACCCAGTACTTC. This sequence encodes CASSQYQETQYF.

CDR3 DNA sequence: TGCAGCGTTGGCGACGGGGTATACTACAATGAGCAGTTCTTC. This sequence encodes CSVGDGVYYNEQFF. The rearrangement links TRBV29-1 to TRBJ2-1, with D perhaps TRBD2 (5 bases). Germline V gene data show CDR1 as SQVTM and CDR2 as ANQGSEA. Deletions cut 4 bases from V and 3 bases from J, with 13 bases between. CDR3 length: 14 amino acids.

The genes are TRBV29-1 and TRBJ2-3, with unresolved D. V dropped 3 bases and J dropped 3 bases, with 10 bases sitting between them. Germline assignment: CDR1 SQVTM and CDR2 ANQGSEA. The CDR3 totals 13 residues. CDR3 DNA sequence: TGCAGCGTTGATATACAACAAACAGATACGCAGTATTTT. Translated, it gives CSVDIQQTDTQYF.

In DNA, the CDR3 is TGCGCCAGCAGCCGTAGCCCAGCAGCTTTACCCTACAATGAGCAGTTCTTC. This encodes CASSRSPAALPYNEQFF. This rearrangement joins TRBV4-3 to TRBJ2-1, with D unclear. The germline gives CDR1 LGHNA, CDR2 YSLEER. This CDR3 has 17 amino acids. Trimming removed 4 bases at V and 2 bases at J, with 18 bases between.

The chain is built from TRBV5-6 and TRBJ2-7; 14 bases match TRBD2. The CDR3 covers 17 residues. Germline V gene data show CDR1 as SGHDT and CDR2 as YYEEEE. With 0 bases clipped from V and 4 bases from J, the junction kept 6 bases outside the gene matches. The CDR3 spells CASSLAPTSGGAYEQYF. Here the CDR3 DNA reads TGTGCCAGCAGCTTGGCCCCGACTAGCGGGGGGGCATACGAGCAGTACTTC.

V and J are TRBV5-1 and TRBJ2-1; D is possibly TRBD2 (5 bases). The germline V and J ends were trimmed by 5 bases and 0 bases, with 12 bases remaining between them. This CDR3 contains 15 residues. From germline, CDR1 is SGHRS and CDR2 YFSETQ. The CDR3 reads CASSPAASSYNEQFF. CDR3 sequence (DNA): TGCGCCAGCAGTCCAGCGGCTAGCTCCTACAATGAGCAGTTCTTC.

This CDR3 is CASSPTSGGPTDTQYF. CDR3 bases: TGCGCCAGCAGCCCAACTAGCGGGGGCCCCACAGATACGCAGTATTTT. The chain uses TRBV5-1 and TRBJ2-3; TRBD2 aligns across 11 bases. Germline values: CDR1 SGHRS, CDR2 YFSETQ. This CDR3 region has 16 residues. With 4 bases clipped from V and 2 bases from J, the junction kept 6 bases outside the gene matches.

V usage is TRBV6-6 and J usage is TRBJ2-3; a possible D gene is TRBD2 (7 bases). Deletions cut 4 bases from V and 2 bases from J, with 13 bases between. The CDR3 has 15 amino acids. Germline V CDR1 and CDR2: MNHNY, SVGAGI (reference sequence). Here the CDR3 DNA reads TGTGCCAGCAGTTCACCGGGGGGCCACACAGATACGCAGTATTTT. It is translated as CASSSPGGHTDTQYF.

The J gene is TRBJ2-5, the V gene TRBV10-1, with 11 bases aligning to TRBD1. The trim removed 0 bases at V and 0 bases at J, leaving 6 bases unmatched. CDR1 and CDR2 (germline): WNHNN, SYGVQD (reference sequence). The CDR3 extends over 18 amino acids. CDR3 in DNA: TGCGCCAGCAGTGAGTCGCTAGGGACAGGGGGTGACCAAGAGACCCAGTACTTC. Protein: CASSESLGTGGDQETQYF.

The genes are TRBV7-6 and TRBJ2-5; D gene uncertain. This CDR3 is built from 20 residues. Trimming took off 5 bases at V and 0 bases at J, with 28 bases between the two ends. The germline CDR1 and CDR2 sequences are SGHVS and FNYEAQ. The CDR3 nucleotides read TGTGCCAGCAGCCCCTCCCGCGCCTGGAGCAGACCATCGGACCAAGAGACCCAGTACTTC. Its protein product is CASSPSRAWSRPSDQETQYF.

This sequence joins TRBV7-3 and TRBJ2-2, with TRBD2 as a possible D gene (8 bases). Trimming took 11 bases from V and 6 from J, leaving 19 bases between them. Germline V gene data show CDR1 as SGHTA and CDR2 as FQGTGA. This CDR3 is built from 14 residues. CDR3: CAPPGGGAAGELFF. The CDR3 DNA reads as TGTGCCCCACCGGGAGGGGGCGCGGCCGGGGAGCTGTTTTTT.